These 12 T cell receptor beta chains came from one sample sequenced in a study of radiation and T cells in renal cell carcinoma. Time point of the sample: baseline pretreatment blood. Sample treatment: 15 Gy SBRT to primary tumor, nephrectomy 4 weeks later. Here immunoSEQ multiplex PCR was the method, and the copy in TCRdb shows in-frame clones only, minus some. The sample holds 110,000 to 150,000 clones, roughly 88% seen once. The sequenced sample was blood, obtained from a patient whose treatment included radiotherapy and nephrectomy. Receptor source: a woman aged 45-65 years with renal cell carcinoma.

This chain uses TRBV2 with TRBJ1-3; no clear D gene. The CDR3 is 12 amino acids. V was pared by 5 bases and J by 0 bases, with 2 bases between. Germline assignment: CDR1 SNHLY and CDR2 FYNNEI. In nucleotides, the CDR3 is TGTGCCAGCAGTAACTCTGGAAACACCATATATTTT. Translating it yields CASSNSGNTIYF.

This clone was counted between two and nine times. The rearrangement links TRBV2 to TRBJ1-2, with D perhaps TRBD1 (6 bases). The germline V gene encodes CDR1 SNHLY and CDR2 FYNNEI. V was cut by 6 bases and J by 9 bases, with 17 bases left in between. The CDR3 covers 13 residues. CDR3 region: CASSPPQGMSYTF. The CDR3 DNA reads TGTGCCAGCAGCCCCCCCCAGGGGATGAGCTACACCTTC.

V gene TRBV5-1 combines with J gene TRBJ2-2; the D is unclear. Germline loops: CDR1 SGHRS, CDR2 YFSETQ. The CDR3 extends over 16 amino acids. Between the trimmed V and J ends, which lost 2 bases and 2 bases, there was a span of 13 bases. For the CDR3, the DNA is TGCGCCAGCAGCTTTTCTCTTAGCTCAAACACCGGGGAGCTGTTTTTT. This codes for CASSFSLSSNTGELFF. Full variable domain (outside the CDR3, taken from reference TRBV5-1 and TRBJ2-2): KAGVTQTPRYLIKTRGQQVTLSCSPISGHRSVSWYQQTPGQGLQFLFEYFSETQRNKGNFPGRFSGRQFSNSRSEMNVSTLELGDSALYLCASSFSLSSNTGELFFGEGSRLTVL.

CDR3 sequence (DNA): TGCAGCGGGACACCTAACACCGGGGAGCTGTTTTTT. This translates into CSGTPNTGELFF. The rearrangement uses TRBV29-1 and TRBJ2-2, with D possibly TRBD1 on 5 matching bases. CDR3 length: 12 residues. Germline lookup yields CDR1 SQVTM and CDR2 ANQGSEA. V was shortened by 7 bases and J by 2 bases, with 8 bases between the two germline ends.

This clone was recorded once. The chain employs TRBV30 and TRBJ2-3, with D possibly being TRBD2 (5 bases). The germline V and J ends were trimmed by 3 bases and 0 bases, with 13 bases remaining between them. The length of the CDR3 is 15 residues. Germline CDR1 is GTSNPN and CDR2 is SVGIG (reference sequence). CDR3 nucleotides: TGTGCCTGGAGCGCCCTGCGGGTTAGCACAGATACGCAGTATTTT. It is translated as CAWSALRVSTDTQYF.

V is TRBV5-1 and J is TRBJ2-3; a possible D gene is TRBD1 (6 bases). Trimming pared 2 bases from V and 5 bases from J, leaving 12 bases between. Germline-derived CDR1 and CDR2 are SGHRS and YFSETQ. The CDR3 totals 14 residues. The CDR3 region is CASSLGGTGDTQYF. The CDR3 nucleotides read TGCGCCAGCAGCTTAGGGGGAACGGGAGATACGCAGTATTTT.

This chain joins TRBV6-1 and TRBJ1-4, with D possibly being TRBD1 (5 bases). Germline V CDR1 and CDR2: MNHNS, SASEGT. The CDR3 loop spans 15 amino acids. V lost 3 bases and J lost 5, with 13 bases in between. The CDR3 sequence: CASSDWGMVNEKLFF. The CDR3 DNA is TGTGCCAGCAGTGACTGGGGGATGGTAAATGAAAAACTGTTTTTT.

The gene calls are TRBV18 and TRBJ2-3; the D is unclear. Trimming stripped 6 bases from V and 6 bases from J, with 7 bases between. Looked up from germline, CDR1 is KGHSH and CDR2 is LQKENI. CDR3 length: 11 residues. CDR3 in amino acids: CASSRSDTQYF. Written as DNA, the CDR3 is TGTGCCAGCTCTAGGTCGGATACGCAGTATTTT.

The chain uses TRBV19 and TRBJ1-2; D call uncertain. Germline CDR1 reads LNHDA; CDR2 reads SQIVND (reference sequence). V was shortened by 3 bases and J by 1 base, with 6 bases between the two germline ends. The CDR3 loop spans 13 amino acids. DNA for the CDR3: TGTGCCAGTAGTATTGGGGTTAACTATGGCTACACCTTC. Its protein is CASSIGVNYGYTF.

The gene calls are TRBV12-5 and TRBJ2-7; the match to TRBD1 covers 9 bases. The CDR3 contains 15 residues. V dropped 3 bases and J dropped 0; count of bases not matched to a gene: 3. Per the germline V gene, CDR1 is LGHNT and CDR2 is FRNRAP. The chain's CDR3 is CASGFLDRGSYEQYF. As DNA, the CDR3 is TGTGCTAGTGGTTTTTTGGACAGGGGCTCCTACGAGCAGTACTTC.

V is TRBV6-1 and J is TRBJ1-1; maybe TRBD1 (5 bases). V lost 2 bases and J lost 3, with 13 bases in between. This CDR3 has 15 residues. Germline lookup yields CDR1 MNHNS and CDR2 SASEGT. CDR3 amino acids: CASSEYGTVYTEAFF. The CDR3 DNA follows: TGTGCCAGCAGTGAATATGGGACGGTCTACACTGAAGCTTTCTTT.

CDR3 sequence reads: CAINLTGNYGYTF. CDR3 sequence (DNA): TGTGCCATCAATCTAACAGGTAACTATGGCTACACCTTC. This chain joins TRBV10-3 and TRBJ1-2, with D maybe TRBD1 (5 bases). From germline, CDR1 is ENHRY and CDR2 SYGVKD. There are 13 residues in the CDR3. Trimming pared 7 bases from V and 1 base from J, leaving 10 bases between.